This T cell receptor (beta chain) was documented in a study of blood T cell repertoires in COVID-19. Study as a whole: Sources were T cells, B-cell-depleted T cells, or PBMCs; the material itself was cDNA or gDNA.

Profiled with immunoSEQ multiplex PCR; TCRdb holds only in-frame clones, not every one. The table records around 400,000 clones, around 87% of them present only once. Germline V gene lookup returns CDR1 GTSNPN and CDR2 SVGIG (reference sequence). The CDR3 sequence is 13 residues long. V was cut by 6 bases and J by 4 bases, with 13 bases left in between. The V and J genes are TRBV30 and TRBJ1-5; no clear D gene. Specimen: peripheral blood. The TCR originated in a woman aged 60 to 75 with COVID-19, enrolled during active disease. This CDR3 reads CACSGGSNQPQHF. In nucleotides, the CDR3 is TGTGCCTGTTCCGGCGGGTCTAATCAGCCCCAGCATTTT.